The text below deals with one T cell receptor (beta chain). Germline V gene lookup returns CDR1 KGHDR and CDR2 SFDVKD. CDR3 length: 15 amino acids. J lost 3 bases, V lost 6 bases, and 6 bases had no gene match. Time point indicated: pre-treatment sample, taken before nivolumab and TIL therapy. Patients were adults with stage 4 NSCLC. These data belong to a study of TIL therapy for anti-PD-1-resistant metastatic lung cancer. The wider study: Tumors were harvested before any PD-1/PD-L1 blockade. Median tumor mutation burden was roughly 1.4 mutations per megabase.

This was the immunoSEQ v3 assay. Sequenced by immunoSEQ multiplex PCR; TCRdb stores in-frame clones only, minus some. Among fewer than 25,000 clones, approximately 70% were seen once, and the ten largest hold 1.5% to 2%. This chain connects TRBV24-1 to TRBJ1-1, with 10 bases lining up with TRBD1. This material consisted of blood, taken at baseline. This receptor was identified in a person between 25 and 80 years old with non-small cell lung cancer. DNA of the CDR3: TGTGCCACCAGTTTGGGACAGGGGAAGGACACTGAAGCTTTCTTT. It translates to CATSLGQGKDTEAFF.